Following are 16 T cell receptor beta chains from one sample sequenced in a study of OX40 agonist ivuxolimab in advanced cancers. Produced via immunoSEQ multiplex PCR; TCRdb's table is partial and in-frame only. The sample contains about 68,000 clones, 85% to 90% of which appear only once. Sequenced material: CD4+ or CD8+ T cells sorted from blood, taken in a trial of the OX40 agonist ivuxolimab. The receptors originated from an adult with an advanced solid tumor such as melanoma, head and neck, liver or kidney cancer.

The gene calls are TRBV1 and TRBJ2-6; TRBD2 is the table's D call, not checked against the DNA. TRBV1 is labeled a pseudogene. This CDR3 contains 18 residues. The CDR3 region has the DNA TGCACCAGCAGCCAAGATAGAAGGAGGACCTCTGGGGCCAACGTCCTGACTTTC. This gives the protein CTSSQDRRRTSGANVLTF.

This chain uses TRBV5-4 with TRBJ2-5, with D perhaps matching TRBD2 (5 bases). V dropped 4 bases and J dropped 3 bases, with 19 bases sitting between them. The CDR3 has 16 residues. Germline CDR1 is SGHNT and CDR2 is YYREEE (reference sequence). The CDR3 sequence: CASSPRGQAAKETQYF. The DNA for the CDR3 is TGTGCCAGCAGCCCTCGTGGTCAAGCGGCAAAAGAGACCCAGTACTTC.

The chain is built from TRBV7-9 and TRBJ2-3; weak D call: TRBD1 (6 bases). CDR3 length equals 16 residues. V was pared by 4 bases and J by 2 bases, with 16 bases between. CDR1 SEHNR and CDR2 FQNEAQ come from the germline V gene (reference sequence). CDR3 nucleotides: TGTGCCAGCAGCTCCCGAACAGGGCGCGCCACAGATACGCAGTATTTT. This encodes CASSSRTGRATDTQYF.

The chain links TRBV4-1 to TRBJ2-3; TRBD2 matches 14 bases. The CDR3 has 17 amino acids. Germline CDR1 MGHRA, CDR2 YSYEKL. V was clipped by 1 base and J by 3 bases; unmatched bases: 3. The CDR3 sequence is CASSQARTSGGTDTQYF. In nucleotides, the CDR3 is TGCGCCAGCAGCCAAGCCCGGACTAGCGGGGGGACAGATACGCAGTATTTT.

The chain is built from TRBV7-2 and TRBJ2-1; 7 bases match TRBD2. Per the germline V gene, CDR1 is SGHTA and CDR2 is FQGNSA. With 4 bases clipped from V and 13 bases from J, the junction kept 4 bases outside the gene matches. The CDR3 runs to 11 residues. The DNA for the CDR3 is TGTGCCAGCAGCTCCGGACTAGTCCAGTTCTTC. Translation gives CASSSGLVQFF.

The genes are TRBV5-5 and TRBJ1-5; possible D gene TRBD1, 5 bases. CDR3 length equals 16 residues. Germline-derived CDR1 and CDR2 are SGHKS and YYEKEE (reference sequence). V was cut by 0 bases and J by 3 bases, with 13 bases left in between. The CDR3 coding sequence is TGTGCCAGCAGCTTGGCGGTGGGGCGCGTCAATCAGCCCCAGCATTTT. It encodes CASSLAVGRVNQPQHF.

V is TRBV7-2 and J is TRBJ1-2; no definite D call. The V and J ends lost 5 bases and 3 bases respectively, with 10 bases between them. Germline V lookup: CDR1 SGHTA, CDR2 FQGNSA. The CDR3 runs to 13 residues. CDR3 DNA sequence: TGTGCCAGCAGCCCCGACGGGTACTATGGCTACACCTTC. As protein: CASSPDGYYGYTF.

The rearrangement uses TRBV7-2 and TRBJ2-1; 7 bases line up with TRBD2. Trimming took 3 bases from V and 7 from J; bases not matched to a gene: 9. This CDR3 is 15 amino acids long. The germline V gene encodes CDR1 SGHTA and CDR2 FQGNSA. CDR3 protein: CASSFVGGGENEQFF. The CDR3 nucleotides read TGTGCCAGCAGCTTTGTGGGGGGAGGGGAAAATGAGCAGTTCTTC.

This rearrangement joins TRBV4-1 to TRBJ2-3, with D unresolved. V was clipped by 1 base and J by 0 bases, with 5 bases between them. The CDR3 is 14 residues long. Germline CDR1 is MGHRA and CDR2 is YSYEKL. The CDR3 DNA follows: TGCGCCAGCAGCCAAGTAGTTAGCACAGATACGCAGTATTTT. Its translation: CASSQVVSTDTQYF.

This chain uses TRBV25-1 with TRBJ1-2, with D maybe TRBD1 (5 bases). Deletions cut 6 bases from V and 7 bases from J, with 15 bases between. The CDR3 loop spans 13 amino acids. Germline V gene sequence: CDR1 MGHDK, CDR2 SYGVNS. DNA for the CDR3: TGTGCCAGCAGCGGGACCTGGGCTTCTGGCTACACCTTC. Translating it yields CASSGTWASGYTF.

The chain combines TRBV4-3 with TRBJ2-7; TRBD1 agrees at 7 bases. CDR1 and CDR2 from the germline V gene are LGHNA and YSLEER. The length of the CDR3 is 15 residues. J lost 3 bases, V lost 3 bases, and 8 bases had no gene match. CDR3 region: CASSQIRDSNYEQYF. The CDR3 coding sequence is TGCGCCAGCAGCCAGATCCGGGACAGTAACTACGAGCAGTACTTC.

This clone came up a few times. The chain uses TRBV5-1 and TRBJ2-1; 13 nucleotides match TRBD2. Trimming cost V 4 bases and J 8 bases; bases outside gene matches: 6. The CDR3 has 15 residues. Germline V lookup: CDR1 SGHRS, CDR2 YFSETQ. CDR3 residues: CASSQTSGGQDEQFF. The CDR3 coding sequence is TGCGCCAGCAGCCAGACTAGCGGGGGGCAGGATGAGCAGTTCTTC.

The chain carries TRBV6-6 and TRBJ1-6; D gene uncertain. Germline CDR1 MNHNY, CDR2 SVGAGI (reference sequence). The CDR3 consists of 14 residues. The ends were cut back, 6 bases at V and 5 bases at J, with 11 bases in the middle. The CDR3 sequence: CASSIVADNSPLHF. CDR3 DNA sequence: TGTGCCAGCAGCATTGTGGCAGATAATTCACCCCTCCACTTT.

This chain joins TRBV19 and TRBJ1-5, with 9 bases aligning to TRBD1. This CDR3 spans 16 amino acids. Trimming took 2 bases from V and 4 from J; bases not matched to a gene: 6. CDR1 and CDR2 from the germline V gene are LNHDA and SQIVND (reference sequence). The CDR3 loop is CASSINRGHGNQPQHF. The CDR3 nucleotides are TGTGCCAGTAGTATAAACAGGGGGCATGGGAATCAGCCCCAGCATTTT.

In DNA form, the CDR3 reads TGTGCCAGCAGCTCTCGGGGGGGCCAAGATACGCAGTATTTT. It codes for CASSSRGGQDTQYF. J is TRBJ2-3 and V is TRBV7-3, with 8 bases fitting TRBD2. Looked up from germline, CDR1 is SGHTA and CDR2 is FQGTGA. CDR3 size: 14 residues. Unmatched junction bases numbered 5, after V lost 4 bases and J lost 5 bases.

The chain carries TRBV28 and TRBJ2-7, with TRBD1 identical over 10 bases. Germline V lookup: CDR1 MDHEN, CDR2 SYDVKM. Trimming at V came to 8 bases and at J to 2 bases, leaving 6 bases not matched to a gene. The CDR3 extends over 14 amino acids. In DNA, the CDR3 is TGTGCCAGCCTTTCGACAGGGGGCACCTACGAGCAGTACTTC. The encoded protein is CASLSTGGTYEQYF.